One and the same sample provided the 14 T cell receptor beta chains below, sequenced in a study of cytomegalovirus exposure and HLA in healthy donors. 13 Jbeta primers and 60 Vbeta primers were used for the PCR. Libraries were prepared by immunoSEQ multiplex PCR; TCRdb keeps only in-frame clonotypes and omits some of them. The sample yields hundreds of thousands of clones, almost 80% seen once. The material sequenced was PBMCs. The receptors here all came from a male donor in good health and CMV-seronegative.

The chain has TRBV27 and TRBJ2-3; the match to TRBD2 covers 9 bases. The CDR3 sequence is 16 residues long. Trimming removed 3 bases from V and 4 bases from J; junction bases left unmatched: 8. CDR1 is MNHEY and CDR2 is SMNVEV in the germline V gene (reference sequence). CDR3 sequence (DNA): TGTGCCAGCAGTTTTGAAGCAGCGGGAGGTGCAGATACGCAGTATTTT. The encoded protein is CASSFEAAGGADTQYF.

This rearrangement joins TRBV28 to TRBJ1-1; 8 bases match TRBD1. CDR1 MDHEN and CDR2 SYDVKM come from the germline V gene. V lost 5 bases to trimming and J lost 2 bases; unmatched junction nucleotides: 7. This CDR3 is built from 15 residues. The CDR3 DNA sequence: TGTGCCAGCAGTGATCCCAGGGGGCGTAACACTGAAGCTTTCTTT. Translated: CASSDPRGRNTEAFF.

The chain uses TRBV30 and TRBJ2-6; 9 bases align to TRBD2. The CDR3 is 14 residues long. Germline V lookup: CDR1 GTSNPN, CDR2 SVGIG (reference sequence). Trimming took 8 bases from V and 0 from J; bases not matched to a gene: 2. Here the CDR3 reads CARGLASGANVLTF. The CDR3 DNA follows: TGTGCCCGGGGACTAGCCTCTGGGGCCAACGTCCTGACTTTC.

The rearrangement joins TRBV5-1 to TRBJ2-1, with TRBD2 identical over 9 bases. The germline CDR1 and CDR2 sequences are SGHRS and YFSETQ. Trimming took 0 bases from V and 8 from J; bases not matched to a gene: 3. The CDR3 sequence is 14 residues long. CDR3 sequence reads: CASSLGGTSYEQFF. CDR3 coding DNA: TGCGCCAGCAGCTTGGGCGGGACTAGCTATGAGCAGTTCTTC.

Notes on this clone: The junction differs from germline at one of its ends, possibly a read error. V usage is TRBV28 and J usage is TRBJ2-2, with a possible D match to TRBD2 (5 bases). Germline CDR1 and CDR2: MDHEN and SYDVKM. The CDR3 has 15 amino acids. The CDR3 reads CASSLRTVNTGKLFF. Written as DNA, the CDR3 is TGTGCCAGCAGCCTCCGGACCGTAAACACCGGGAAGCTGTTTTTT.

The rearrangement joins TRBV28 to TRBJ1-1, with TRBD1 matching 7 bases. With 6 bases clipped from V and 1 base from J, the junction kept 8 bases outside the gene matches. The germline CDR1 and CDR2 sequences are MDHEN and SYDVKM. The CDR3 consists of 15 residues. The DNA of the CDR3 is TGTGCCAGCAGCTTGCCCGGGACAGCGAACACTGAAGCTTTCTTT. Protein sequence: CASSLPGTANTEAFF.

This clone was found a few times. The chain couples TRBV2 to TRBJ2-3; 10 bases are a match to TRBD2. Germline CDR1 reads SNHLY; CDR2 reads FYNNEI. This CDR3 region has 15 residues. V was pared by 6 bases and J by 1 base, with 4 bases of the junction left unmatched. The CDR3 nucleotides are TGTGCCAGCAGCGTTGGACTAGCGGGCACAGATACGCAGTATTTT. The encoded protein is CASSVGLAGTDTQYF.

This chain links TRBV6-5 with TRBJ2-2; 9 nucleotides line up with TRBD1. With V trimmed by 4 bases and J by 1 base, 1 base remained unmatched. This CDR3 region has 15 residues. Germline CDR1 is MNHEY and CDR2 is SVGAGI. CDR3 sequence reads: CASSWGQGNTGELFF. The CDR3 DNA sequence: TGTGCCAGCAGTTGGGGACAGGGGAACACCGGGGAGCTGTTTTTT.

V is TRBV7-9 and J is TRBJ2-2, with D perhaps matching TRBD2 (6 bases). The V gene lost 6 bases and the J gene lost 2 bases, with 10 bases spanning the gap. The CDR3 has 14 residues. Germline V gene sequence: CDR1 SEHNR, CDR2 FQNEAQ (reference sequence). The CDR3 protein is CASRGLLNTGELFF. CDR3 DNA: TGTGCCAGCAGGGGACTTCTTAACACCGGGGAGCTGTTTTTT.

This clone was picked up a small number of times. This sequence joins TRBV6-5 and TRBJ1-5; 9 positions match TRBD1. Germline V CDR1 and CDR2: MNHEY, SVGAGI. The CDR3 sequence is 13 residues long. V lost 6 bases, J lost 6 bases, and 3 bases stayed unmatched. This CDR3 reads CASSRQGGQPQHF. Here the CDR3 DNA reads TGTGCCAGCAGCCGACAGGGGGGTCAGCCCCAGCATTTT.

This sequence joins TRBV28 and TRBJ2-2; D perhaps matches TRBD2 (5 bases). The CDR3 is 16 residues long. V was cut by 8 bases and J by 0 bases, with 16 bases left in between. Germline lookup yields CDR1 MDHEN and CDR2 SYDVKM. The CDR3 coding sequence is TGTGCCAGCCCCCCGAGCGGCCCCTCGAACACCGGGGAGCTGTTTTTT. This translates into CASPPSGPSNTGELFF. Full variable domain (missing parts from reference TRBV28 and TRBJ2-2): DVKVTQSSRYLVKRTGEKVFLECVQDMDHENMFWYRQDPGLGLRLIYFSYDVKMKEKGDIPEGYSVSREKKERFSLILESASTNQTSMYLCASPPSGPSNTGELFFGEGSRLTVL.

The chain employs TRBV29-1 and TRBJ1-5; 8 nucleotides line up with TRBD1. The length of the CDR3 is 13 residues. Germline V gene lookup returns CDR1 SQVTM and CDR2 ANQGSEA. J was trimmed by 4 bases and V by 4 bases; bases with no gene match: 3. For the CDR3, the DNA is TGCAGCGTTGGGGACAGGCGAAATCAGCCCCAGCATTTT. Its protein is CSVGDRRNQPQHF.

CDR3 coding DNA: TGTGCAAGTCGCTTAGGGGCTGACCTAGCGGAGCAGTTCTTC. Encoded protein: CASRLGADLAEQFF. The chain links TRBV12-2 to TRBJ2-1; TRBD2 is taken as the D call from the table, unchecked against the DNA. TRBV12-2 is deemed a pseudogene. There are 14 residues in the CDR3.

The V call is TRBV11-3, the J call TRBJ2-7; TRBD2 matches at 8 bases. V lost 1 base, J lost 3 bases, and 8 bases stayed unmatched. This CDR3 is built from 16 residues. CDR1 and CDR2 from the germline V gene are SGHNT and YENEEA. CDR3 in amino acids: CASSLVRPRGDYEQYF. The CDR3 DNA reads TGTGCCAGCAGCTTAGTCCGACCGCGGGGGGACTACGAGCAGTACTTC. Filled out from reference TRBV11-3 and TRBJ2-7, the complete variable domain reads EAGVVQSPRYKIIEKKQPVAFWCNPISGHNTLYWYLQNLGQGPELLIRYENEEAVDDSQLPKDRFSAERLKGVDSTLKIQPAELGDSAVYLCASSLVRPRGDYEQYFGPGTRLTVT.